This TCR beta chain was retrieved from a study of Tregs in tolerant kidney transplant recipients. Unstimulated regulatory T cells (CD4+CD25+CD127-), CD4+CD25- non-regulatory cells, CD4 and CD8 cells were FACS-sorted from thawed PBMCs. Details on this clone: Its specificity is not known.

General study findings and limits: The most relevant donor-specific Treg TCRbeta repertoire apparently came from expansion with activated donor B cells. No direct test of biological reproducibility was done here. Findings come from small patient numbers and require larger validation.

Germline V gene lookup returns CDR1 SGHKS and CDR2 YYEKEE (reference sequence). V gave up 3 bases and J gave up 4 bases; unmatched junction bases: 6. CDR3 length: 15 amino acids. Generated by immunoSEQ multiplex PCR, the TCRdb table keeps only in-frame clones and is missing some. The sample yields tens of thousands of clones, less than 90% seen once. This chain links TRBV5-5 with TRBJ1-4, with 7 bases fitting TRBD1. The TCR sequence derives from a human donor in good health. Sequencing input: CD4+ T cells from blood. CDR3 nucleotide sequence: TGTGCCAGCAGCTCGCACAGGGGTAGTAATGAAAAACTGTTTTTT. Translating it yields CASSSHRGSNEKLFF.